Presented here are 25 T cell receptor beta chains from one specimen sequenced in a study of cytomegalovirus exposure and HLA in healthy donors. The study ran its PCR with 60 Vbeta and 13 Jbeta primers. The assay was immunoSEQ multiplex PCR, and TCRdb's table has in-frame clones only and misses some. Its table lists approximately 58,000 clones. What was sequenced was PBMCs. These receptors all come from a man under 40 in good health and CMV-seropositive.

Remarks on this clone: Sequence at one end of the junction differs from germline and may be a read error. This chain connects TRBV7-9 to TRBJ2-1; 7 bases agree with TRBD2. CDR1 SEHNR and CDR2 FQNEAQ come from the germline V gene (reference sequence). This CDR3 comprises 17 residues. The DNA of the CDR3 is TGTGCCAGCAGCCGAGGCGGCCGCGGGAGCTCCGACAATGAGCAGTTCTTC. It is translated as CASSRGGRGSSDNEQFF.

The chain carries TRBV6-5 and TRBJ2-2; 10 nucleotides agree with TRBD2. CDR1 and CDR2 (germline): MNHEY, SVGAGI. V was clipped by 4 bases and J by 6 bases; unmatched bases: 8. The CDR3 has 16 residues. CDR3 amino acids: CASSSTAGGPAGELFF. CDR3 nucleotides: TGTGCCAGCAGTTCCACAGCGGGAGGGCCAGCCGGGGAGCTGTTTTTT.

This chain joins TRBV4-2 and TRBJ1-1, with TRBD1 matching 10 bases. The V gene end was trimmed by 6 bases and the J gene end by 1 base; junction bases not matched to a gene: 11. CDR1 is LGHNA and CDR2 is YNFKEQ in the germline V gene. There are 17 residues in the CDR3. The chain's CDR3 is CASRPGTGANRNTEAFF. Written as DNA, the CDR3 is TGTGCCAGCAGACCCGGGACAGGGGCCAACCGGAACACTGAAGCTTTCTTT.

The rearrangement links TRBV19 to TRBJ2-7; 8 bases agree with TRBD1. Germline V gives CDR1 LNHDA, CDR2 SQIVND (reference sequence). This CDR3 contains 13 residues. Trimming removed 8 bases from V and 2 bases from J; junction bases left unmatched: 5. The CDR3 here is CASGQGATYEQYF. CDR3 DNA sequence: TGTGCCAGTGGCCAGGGGGCGACCTACGAGCAGTACTTC.

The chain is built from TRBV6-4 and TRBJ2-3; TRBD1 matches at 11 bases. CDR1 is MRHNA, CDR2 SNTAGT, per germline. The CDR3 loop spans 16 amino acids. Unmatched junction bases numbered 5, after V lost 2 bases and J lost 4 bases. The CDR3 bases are TGTGCCAGCAGTGACCATTTGGGACAGGGGGCAGATACGCAGTATTTT. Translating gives CASSDHLGQGADTQYF.

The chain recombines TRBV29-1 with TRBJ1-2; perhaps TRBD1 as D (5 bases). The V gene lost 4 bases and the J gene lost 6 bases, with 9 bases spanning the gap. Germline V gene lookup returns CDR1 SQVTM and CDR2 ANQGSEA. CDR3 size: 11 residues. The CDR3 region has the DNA TGCAGCGTTGTTACGGGGGATGGCTACACCTTC. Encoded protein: CSVVTGDGYTF.

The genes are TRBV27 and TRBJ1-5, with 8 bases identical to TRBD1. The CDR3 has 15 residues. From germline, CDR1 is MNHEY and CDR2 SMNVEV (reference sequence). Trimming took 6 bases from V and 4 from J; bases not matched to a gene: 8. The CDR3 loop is CASRVTGGGNQPQHF. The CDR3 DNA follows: TGTGCCAGCAGAGTTACAGGGGGAGGAAATCAGCCCCAGCATTTT.

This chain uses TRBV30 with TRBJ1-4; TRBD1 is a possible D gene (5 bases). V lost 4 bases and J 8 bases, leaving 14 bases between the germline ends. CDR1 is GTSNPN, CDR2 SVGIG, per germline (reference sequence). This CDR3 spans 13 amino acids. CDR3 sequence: CAWKRGWGEKLFF. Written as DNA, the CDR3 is TGTGCCTGGAAGCGGGGGTGGGGGGAAAAACTGTTTTTT. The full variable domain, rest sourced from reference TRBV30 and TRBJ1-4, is SQTIHQWPATLVQPVGSPLSLECTVEGTSNPNLYWYRQAAGRGLQLLFYSVGIGQISSEVPQNLSASRPQDRQFILSSKKLLLSDSGFYLCAWKRGWGEKLFFGSGTQLSVL.

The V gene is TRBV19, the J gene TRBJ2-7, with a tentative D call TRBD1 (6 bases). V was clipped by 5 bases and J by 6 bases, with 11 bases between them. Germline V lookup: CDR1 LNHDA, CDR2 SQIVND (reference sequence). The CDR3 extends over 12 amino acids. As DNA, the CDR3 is TGTGCCAGTAGTGTAACAGGGTCCGAGCAGTACTTC. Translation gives CASSVTGSEQYF.

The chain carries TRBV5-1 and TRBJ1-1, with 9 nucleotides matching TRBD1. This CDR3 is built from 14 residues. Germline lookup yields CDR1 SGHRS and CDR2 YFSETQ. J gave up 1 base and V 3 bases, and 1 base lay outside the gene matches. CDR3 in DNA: TGCGCCAGCAGCTCGGGACAGGGGAACACTGAAGCTTTCTTT. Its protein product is CASSSGQGNTEAFF.

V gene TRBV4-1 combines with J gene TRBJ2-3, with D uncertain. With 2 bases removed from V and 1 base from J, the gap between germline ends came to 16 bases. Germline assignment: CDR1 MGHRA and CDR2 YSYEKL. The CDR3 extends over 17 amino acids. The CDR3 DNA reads TGCGCCAGCAGCCAACCATACATAGCCGGCGGCACAGATACGCAGTATTTT. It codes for CASSQPYIAGGTDTQYF.

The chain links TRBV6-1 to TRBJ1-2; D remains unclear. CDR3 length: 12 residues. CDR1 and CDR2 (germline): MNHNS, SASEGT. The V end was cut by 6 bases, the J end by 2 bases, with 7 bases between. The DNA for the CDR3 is TGTGCCAGCAGCCCGTTAAACTATGGCTACACCTTC. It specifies CASSPLNYGYTF.

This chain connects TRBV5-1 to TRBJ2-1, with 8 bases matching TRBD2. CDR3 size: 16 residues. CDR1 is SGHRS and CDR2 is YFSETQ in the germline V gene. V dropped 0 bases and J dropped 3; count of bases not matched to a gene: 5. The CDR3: CASSLAGGSIYNEQFF. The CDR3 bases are TGCGCCAGCAGCTTGGCGGGGGGGAGTATCTACAATGAGCAGTTCTTC.

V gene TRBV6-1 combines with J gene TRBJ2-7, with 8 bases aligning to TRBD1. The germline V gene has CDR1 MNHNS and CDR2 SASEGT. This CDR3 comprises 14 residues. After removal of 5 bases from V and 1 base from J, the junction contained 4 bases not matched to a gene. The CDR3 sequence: CASSSRQGSYEQYF. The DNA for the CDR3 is TGTGCCAGCAGTTCCCGACAGGGGTCCTACGAGCAGTACTTC.

In DNA form, the CDR3 reads TGCGCCAGCAGCCAACCCACTAGCGGGAGGTTCCACGAGCAGTACTTC. Protein sequence: CASSQPTSGRFHEQYF. V is TRBV4-1 and J is TRBJ2-7, with 12 bases matching TRBD2. V lost 2 bases, J lost 5 bases, and 7 bases stayed unmatched. Germline CDR1 MGHRA, CDR2 YSYEKL. The CDR3 is made up of 16 amino acids.

The CDR3 loop reads CASGLVWEGGEETQYF. The CDR3 bases are TGTGCTAGTGGTTTGGTGTGGGAAGGGGGCGAAGAGACCCAGTACTTC. The J gene is TRBJ2-5, the V gene TRBV12-5; TRBD1 matches 7 bases. Germline CDR1 is LGHNT and CDR2 is FRNRAP. This CDR3 is 16 amino acids long. Trimming removed 0 bases from V and 3 bases from J; junction bases left unmatched: 7.

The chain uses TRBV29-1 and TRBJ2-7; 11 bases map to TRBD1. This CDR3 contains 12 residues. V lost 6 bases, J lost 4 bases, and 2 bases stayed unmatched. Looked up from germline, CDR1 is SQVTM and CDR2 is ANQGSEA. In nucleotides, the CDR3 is TGCAGCGTAAGGGACAGGGGGTACGAGCAGTACTTC. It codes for CSVRDRGYEQYF.

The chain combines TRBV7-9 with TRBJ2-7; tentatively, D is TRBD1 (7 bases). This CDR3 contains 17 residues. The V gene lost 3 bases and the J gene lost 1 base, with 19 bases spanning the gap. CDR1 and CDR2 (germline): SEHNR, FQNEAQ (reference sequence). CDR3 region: CASSFDQGGLVSYEQYF. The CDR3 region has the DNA TGTGCCAGCAGCTTCGACCAGGGGGGACTGGTGTCCTACGAGCAGTACTTC.

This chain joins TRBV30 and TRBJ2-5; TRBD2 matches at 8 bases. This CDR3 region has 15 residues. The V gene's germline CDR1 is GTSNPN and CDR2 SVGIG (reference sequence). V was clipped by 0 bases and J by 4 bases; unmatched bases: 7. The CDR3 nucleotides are TGTGCCTGGAGTGTAACGGGAGGGGGTGGAGAGACCCAGTACTTC. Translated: CAWSVTGGGGETQYF.

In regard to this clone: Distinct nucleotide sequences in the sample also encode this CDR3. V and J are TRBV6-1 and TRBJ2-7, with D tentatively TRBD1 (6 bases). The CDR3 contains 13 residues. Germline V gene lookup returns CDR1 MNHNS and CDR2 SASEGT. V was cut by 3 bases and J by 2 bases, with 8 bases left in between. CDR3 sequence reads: CASSETGAYEQYF. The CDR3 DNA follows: TGTGCCAGCAGTGAGACAGGTGCCTACGAGCAGTACTTC.

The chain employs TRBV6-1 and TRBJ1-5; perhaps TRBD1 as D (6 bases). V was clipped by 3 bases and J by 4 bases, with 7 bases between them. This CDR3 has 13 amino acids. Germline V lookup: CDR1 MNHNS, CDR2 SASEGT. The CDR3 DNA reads TGTGCCAGCAGTGACCAGGGGAATCAGCCCCAGCATTTT. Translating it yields CASSDQGNQPQHF.

The CDR3 bases are TGCGCCAGCAGTTTGCAGGGGGAGTTTACCGGGGAGCTGTTTTTT. As protein: CASSLQGEFTGELFF. This sequence joins TRBV5-1 and TRBJ2-2; 7 bases are shared with TRBD1. The germline gives CDR1 SGHRS, CDR2 YFSETQ. There are 15 residues in the CDR3. V lost 5 bases and J lost 5; bases outside the gene matches: 9.

In DNA form, the CDR3 reads TGTGCCAGCAGCCAAGATTGGGGGCAGTTCTACAATGAGCAGTTCTTC. Residues: CASSQDWGQFYNEQFF. The chain links TRBV4-2 to TRBJ2-1, with D perhaps TRBD1 (6 bases). Trimming removed 0 bases from V and 3 bases from J, with 12 bases in between. Germline CDR1 LGHNA, CDR2 YNFKEQ. CDR3 size: 16 residues.

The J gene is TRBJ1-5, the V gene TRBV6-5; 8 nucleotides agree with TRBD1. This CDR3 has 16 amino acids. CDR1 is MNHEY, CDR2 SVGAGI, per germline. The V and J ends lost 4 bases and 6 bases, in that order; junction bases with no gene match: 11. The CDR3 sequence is CASSSDGTGRAQPQHF. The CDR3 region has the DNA TGTGCCAGCAGTTCCGACGGGACAGGACGGGCTCAGCCCCAGCATTTT.

CDR3 sequence: CASSSPAPVAEPYNEQFF. CDR3 nucleotides: TGTGCCAGCAGCTCCCCCGCCCCCGTAGCGGAACCCTACAATGAGCAGTTCTTC. V is TRBV9 and J is TRBJ2-1; D is possibly TRBD2 (6 bases). Per the germline V gene, CDR1 is SGDLS and CDR2 is YYNGEE. V was clipped by 4 bases and J by 2 bases, with 22 bases between them. The CDR3 has 18 amino acids.